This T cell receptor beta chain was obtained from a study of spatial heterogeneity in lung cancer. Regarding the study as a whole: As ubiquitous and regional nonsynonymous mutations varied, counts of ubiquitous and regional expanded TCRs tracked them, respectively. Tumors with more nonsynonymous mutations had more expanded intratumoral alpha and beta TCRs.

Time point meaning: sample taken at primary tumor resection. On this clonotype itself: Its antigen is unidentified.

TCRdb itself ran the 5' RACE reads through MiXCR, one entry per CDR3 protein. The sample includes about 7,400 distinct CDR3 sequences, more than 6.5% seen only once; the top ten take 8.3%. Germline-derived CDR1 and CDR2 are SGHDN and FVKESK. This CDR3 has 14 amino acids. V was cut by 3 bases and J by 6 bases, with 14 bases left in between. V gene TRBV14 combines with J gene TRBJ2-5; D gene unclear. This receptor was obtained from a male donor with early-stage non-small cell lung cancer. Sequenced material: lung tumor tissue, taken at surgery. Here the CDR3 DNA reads TGTGCCAGCAGCCAGGGCTTTTTGGCCCAGACCCAGTACTTC. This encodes CASSQGFLAQTQYF.